Listed below are T cell receptor beta chains from one sample, sequenced in a study of cytomegalovirus exposure and HLA in healthy donors. Sequenced by immunoSEQ multiplex PCR; TCRdb stores in-frame clones only, minus some. The sample comprises 110,000 or so clones, roughly 67% of which are singletons, and roughly 8% rests with the top ten. The sequenced sample consisted of PBMCs. Receptors originate from a man between 18 and 35 years old in good health and CMV-seropositive. Both conserved end residues are part of each CDR3. A D gene is named only where the DNA matches it firmly. The size of a clone is reported for some rows only, either as once, few or many, or as a class for expanded clones.

clone size	V gene	D gene	J gene	CDR3 protein	CDR3 DNA
NA	TRBV2	NA	TRBJ1-6	CASSVQGWTPLHF	TGTGCCAGCAGTGTCCAGGGTTGGACACCCCTCCACTTT
NA	TRBV18	TRBD1	TRBJ2-5	CASSPRAGGLAETQYF	TGTGCCAGCTCACCACGGGCAGGGGGCCTTGCAGAGACCCAGTACTTC
once	TRBV11-2	TRBD2	TRBJ2-3	CASSSDARTSGTDTQYF	TGTGCCAGCAGCTCCGACGCCAGGACTAGCGGCACAGATACGCAGTATTTT
few	TRBV6-6	TRBD1	TRBJ2-3	CASTTTGGDTQYF	TGTGCCAGCACCACAACAGGGGGGGATACGCAGTATTTT
NA	TRBV28	NA	TRBJ2-7	CASSRGPSYEQYF	TGTGCCAGCAGCCGAGGGCCGTCCTACGAGCAGTACTTC
NA	TRBV5-1	NA	TRBJ1-1	CASSLGGQRFTEAFF	TGCGCCAGCAGCTTGGGAGGACAGCGATTCACTGAAGCTTTCTTT
NA	TRBV5-1	TRBD2	TRBJ2-3	CASRVTGLSTDTQYF	TGCGCCAGCAGGGTTACGGGACTATCCACAGATACGCAGTATTTT
NA	TRBV2	TRBD1	TRBJ2-3	CASRGTAPLSSQYF	TGTGCCAGCAGGGGGACAGCCCCTCTTTCCTCGCAGTATTTT
NA	TRBV7-9	NA	TRBJ1-4	CASSPSGARPNEKLFF	TGTGCCAGCAGCCCGAGCGGAGCCAGGCCTAATGAAAAACTGTTTTTT
NA	TRBV19	NA	TRBJ1-1	CASSTNNPDRQTGAFF	TGTGCCAGTAGTACGAACAACCCGGACAGACAAACGGGAGCTTTCTTT
once	TRBV4-2	NA	TRBJ1-5	CASSQAGKGQPQHF	TGTGCCAGCAGCCAGGCGGGAAAAGGTCAGCCCCAGCATTTT
NA	TRBV5-4	TRBD1	TRBJ2-3	CASRQDRGSTDTQYF	TGTGCCAGCAGGCAGGACAGGGGGAGCACAGATACGCAGTATTTT
medium-sized	TRBV6-5	TRBD1	TRBJ2-3	CASSTPRTGIDTQYF	TGTGCCAGCTCCACCCCTCGGACAGGGATAGATACGCAGTATTTT
once	TRBV5-1	NA	TRBJ2-1	CASSFQGGSYNEQFF	TGCGCCAGCAGCTTCCAAGGAGGTTCCTACAATGAGCAGTTCTTC
few	TRBV19	TRBD1	TRBJ1-4	CASSLRQGNEKLFF	TGTGCCAGTAGTCTGCGACAGGGGAATGAAAAACTGTTTTTT
NA	TRBV9	TRBD2	TRBJ2-3	CASSVRLSSGEKDTQYF	TGTGCCAGCAGCGTAAGGCTAAGTAGCGGGGAAAAAGATACGCAGTATTTT
NA	TRBV5-6	NA	TRBJ1-5	CASSFRSTRGDQPQHF	TGTGCCAGCAGCTTTAGATCGACCCGAGGCGACCAGCCCCAGCATTTT
NA	TRBV6-5	NA	TRBJ2-2	CASTRQDLNTGELFF	TGTGCCAGCACCCGACAGGACCTGAACACCGGGGAGCTGTTTTTT
NA	TRBV20-1	NA	TRBJ2-7	CSARSGEQYF	TGCAGTGCTAGAAGCGGCGAGCAGTACTTC
few	TRBV5-6	NA	TRBJ2-6	CASSPRSSGANVLTF	TGTGCCAGCAGCCCGCGGTCCTCTGGGGCCAACGTCCTGACTTTC
NA	TRBV18	NA	TRBJ2-1	CASSPRAGAYNEQFF	TGTGCCAGCTCACCACGGGCGGGGGCATACAATGAGCAGTTCTTC
NA	TRBV5-1	TRBD1	TRBJ1-1	CASSLTTGDVNTEAFF	TGCGCCAGCAGCTTAACGACAGGGGACGTGAACACTGAAGCTTTCTTT
NA	TRBV19	TRBD1	TRBJ1-4	CASSRQETGAEEKLFF	TGTGCCAGTAGTAGACAAGAGACAGGGGCCGAGGAAAAACTGTTTTTT
NA	TRBV18	NA	TRBJ1-1	CASSPRRDEAFF	TGTGCCAGCTCACCGAGGCGGGATGAAGCTTTCTTT
NA	TRBV6-6	NA	TRBJ1-2	CASSNNVGYTF	TGTGCCAGCAGTAACAACGTTGGCTACACCTTC
NA	TRBV28	NA	TRBJ2-3	CASSLGRTSTDTQYF	TGTGCCAGCAGTTTGGGGAGAACTAGCACAGATACGCAGTATTTT
NA	TRBV6-5	NA	TRBJ1-1	CASTFLDSNGEAFF	TGTGCCAGCACCTTTCTCGACAGTAATGGTGAAGCTTTCTTT
NA	TRBV7-9	TRBD1	TRBJ1-2	CASSSNGGDRGRYGYTF	TGTGCCAGCAGCTCCAATGGGGGGGACAGGGGACGCTATGGCTACACCTTC
NA	TRBV18	TRBD2	TRBJ2-3	CASSQRGVTDTQYF	TGTGCCAGCTCACAGCGGGGGGTCACAGATACGCAGTATTTT
NA	TRBV14	TRBD1	TRBJ1-1	CASSHYRGSAFF	TGTGCCAGCAGCCACTACAGGGGTAGCGCTTTCTTT
NA	TRBV19	NA	TRBJ1-2	CASSTVWEGLGYGYTF	TGTGCCAGTAGTACCGTTTGGGAGGGCCTAGGCTATGGCTACACCTTC
NA	TRBV5-1	TRBD1	TRBJ1-6	CASSLETGRGSPLHF	TGCGCCAGCAGCTTGGAGACAGGGCGGGGTTCACCCCTCCACTTT